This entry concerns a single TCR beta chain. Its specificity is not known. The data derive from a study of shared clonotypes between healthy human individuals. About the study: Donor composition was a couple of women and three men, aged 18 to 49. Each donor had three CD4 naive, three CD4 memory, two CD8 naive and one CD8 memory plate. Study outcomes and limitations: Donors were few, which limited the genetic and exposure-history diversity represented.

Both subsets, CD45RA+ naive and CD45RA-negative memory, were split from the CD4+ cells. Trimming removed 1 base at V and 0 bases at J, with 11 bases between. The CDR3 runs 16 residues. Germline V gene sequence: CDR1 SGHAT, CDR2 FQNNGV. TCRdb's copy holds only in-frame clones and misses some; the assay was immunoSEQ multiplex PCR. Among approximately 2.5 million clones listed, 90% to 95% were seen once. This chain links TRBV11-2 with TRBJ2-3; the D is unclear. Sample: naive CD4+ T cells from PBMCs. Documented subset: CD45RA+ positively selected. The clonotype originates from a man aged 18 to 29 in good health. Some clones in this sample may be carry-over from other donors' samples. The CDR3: CASSLGSLTSTDTQYF. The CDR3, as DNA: TGTGCCAGCAGCTTAGGTAGCCTGACTAGCACAGATACGCAGTATTTT.